The 29 T cell receptor beta chains given below trace back to one sample, sequenced in a study of cytomegalovirus exposure and HLA in healthy donors. PCR used 60 Vbeta primers and 13 Jbeta primers. Profiled with immunoSEQ multiplex PCR; TCRdb holds only in-frame clones, not every one. The sample lists approximately 170,000 clones, under 85% occurring once. Sequencing used PBMCs. The receptors were sampled from a female donor in good health and CMV-seronegative.

J is TRBJ2-4 and V is TRBV27, with D tentatively TRBD2 (5 bases). Per germline, CDR1 MNHEY and CDR2 SMNVEV (reference sequence). The ends were cut back, 2 bases at V and 5 bases at J, with 7 bases in the middle. CDR3 size: 13 residues. DNA for the CDR3: TGTGCCAGCAGTTTAGGGGAGCAAAACATTCAGTACTTC. It specifies CASSLGEQNIQYF.

The V gene is TRBV13, the J gene TRBJ2-3; weak D call: TRBD2 (5 bases). The CDR3 runs 15 residues. The germline V gene encodes CDR1 PRHDT and CDR2 FYEKMQ (reference sequence). Between the trimmed V and J ends, which lost 4 bases and 0 bases, there was a span of 11 bases. This CDR3 is CASSSLRLSTDTQYF. The CDR3 coding sequence is TGTGCCAGCAGCTCCCTACGACTAAGCACAGATACGCAGTATTTT.

The chain employs TRBV28 and TRBJ2-1; D unclear. CDR3 length: 14 amino acids. V lost 3 bases, J lost 1 base, and 7 bases lay in between. Looked up from germline, CDR1 is MDHEN and CDR2 is SYDVKM. CDR3: CASSFVESYNEQFF. CDR3 coding DNA: TGTGCCAGCAGTTTTGTAGAATCCTACAATGAGCAGTTCTTC.

The chain is built from TRBV4-2 and TRBJ2-1, with TRBD2 matching over 10 bases. Germline V lookup: CDR1 LGHNA, CDR2 YNFKEQ. The CDR3 is made up of 16 amino acids. V was clipped by 0 bases and J by 6 bases; unmatched bases: 5. The CDR3 reads CASSQDQLAGTNEQFF. CDR3 coding DNA: TGTGCCAGCAGCCAAGATCAACTAGCGGGGACCAATGAGCAGTTCTTC.

This clone has a single count. This chain connects TRBV18 to TRBJ2-1; 13 nucleotides match TRBD2. With 3 bases clipped from V and 9 bases from J, the junction kept 5 bases outside the gene matches. CDR1 and CDR2 from the germline V gene are KGHSH and LQKENI. The CDR3 consists of 15 residues. The CDR3 coding sequence is TGTGCCAGCTCACCTACTAGCGGGGGGGCTGGTGAGCAGTTCTTC. Its protein product is CASSPTSGGAGEQFF.

The V gene is TRBV14, the J gene TRBJ2-5; tentatively, D is TRBD1 (6 bases). Trimming took 1 base from V and 1 from J, leaving 13 bases between them. The CDR3 has 16 amino acids. Germline CDR1 reads SGHDN; CDR2 reads FVKESK. The CDR3 nucleotides are TGTGCCAGCAGCCAAGGGGGCAGGGGACCCCAAGAGACCCAGTACTTC. Its protein is CASSQGGRGPQETQYF. The whole variable domain, filled in from reference TRBV14 and TRBJ2-5, reads EAGVTQFPSHSVIEKGQTVTLRCDPISGHDNLYWYRRVMGKEIKFLLHFVKESKQDESGMPNNRFLAERTGGTYSTLKVQPAELEDSGVYFCASSQGGRGPQETQYFGPGTRLLVL.

The chain carries TRBV27 and TRBJ1-2; D unresolved. The V end lost 6 bases, the J end lost 0 bases, and 8 bases lay between the germline ends. The length of the CDR3 is 13 residues. Germline values: CDR1 MNHEY, CDR2 SMNVEV (reference sequence). Here the CDR3 reads CASSNGANYGYTF. CDR3 nucleotides: TGTGCCAGCAGCAACGGAGCTAACTATGGCTACACCTTC.

The J gene is TRBJ2-1, the V gene TRBV18, with 13 bases lining up with TRBD2. Trimming took 0 bases from V and 7 from J; bases not matched to a gene: 3. Germline V lookup: CDR1 KGHSH, CDR2 LQKENI. The CDR3 consists of 16 residues. This CDR3 is CASSPPGTSGTNEQFF. DNA for the CDR3: TGTGCCAGCTCACCACCCGGGACTAGCGGGACGAATGAGCAGTTCTTC.

This clone was found a few times. The chain carries TRBV7-6 and TRBJ1-4, with D maybe TRBD1 (5 bases). V gave up 4 bases and J gave up 3 bases, with 12 bases separating them. CDR3 length: 15 residues. Germline CDR1 and CDR2: SGHVS and FNYEAQ. The CDR3 reads CASSSYQGANEKLFF. The CDR3 nucleotides read TGTGCCAGCAGCTCGTACCAGGGTGCTAATGAAAAACTGTTTTTT.

In its sample, this clone was seen once. The V call is TRBV5-8, the J call TRBJ1-1; 9 nucleotides agree with TRBD1. After removal of 3 bases from V and 3 bases from J, the junction contained 6 bases not matched to a gene. CDR1 is SGHTS, CDR2 YDEGEE, per germline. The CDR3 length is 15 residues. The CDR3: CASSYRDRVYTEAFF. The CDR3 nucleotides read TGTGCCAGCAGCTACCGGGACAGGGTGTACACTGAAGCTTTCTTT. The complete variable domain, with remaining parts taken from reference TRBV5-8 and TRBJ1-1, reads EAGVTQSPTHLIKTRGQQATLRCSPISGHTSVYWYQQALGLGLQFLLWYDEGEERNRGNFPPRFSGRQFPNYSSELNVNALELEDSALYLCASSYRDRVYTEAFFGQGTRLTVV.

On this clone: Other DNA variants within this sample encode the same CDR3. The chain carries TRBV9 and TRBJ2-1; no definite D call. The CDR3 is 15 residues long. V lost 0 bases to trimming and J lost 0 bases, with 7 bases between them. Germline V gene data show CDR1 as SGDLS and CDR2 as YYNGEE. Written as DNA, the CDR3 is TGTGCCAGCAGCGTAGATATCAGCTCCTACAATGAGCAGTTCTTC. It codes for CASSVDISSYNEQFF. Complete variable domain (other parts from reference TRBV9 and TRBJ2-1): DSGVTQTPKHLITATGQRVTLRCSPRSGDLSVYWYQQSLDQGLQFLIQYYNGEERAKGNILERFSAQQFPDLHSELNLSSLELGDSALYFCASSVDISSYNEQFFGPGTRLTVL.

The chain uses TRBV27 and TRBJ1-6, with D possibly TRBD1 on 6 matching bases. The CDR3 consists of 13 residues. V was clipped by 6 bases and J by 4 bases, with 7 bases between them. CDR1 MNHEY and CDR2 SMNVEV come from the germline V gene (reference sequence). This CDR3 is CASRGAYNSPLHF. Written as DNA, the CDR3 is TGTGCCAGCAGGGGGGCTTATAATTCACCCCTCCACTTT.

This chain connects TRBV5-6 to TRBJ2-1, with D perhaps TRBD1 (6 bases). The germline V and J ends were trimmed by 1 base and 6 bases, with 8 bases remaining between them. The CDR3 has 13 residues. Germline values: CDR1 SGHDT, CDR2 YYEEEE. The CDR3 coding sequence is TGTGCCAGCAGCTTGAACAGGGCCAATGAGCAGTTCTTC. Translation gives CASSLNRANEQFF.

This clone was seen more than once but under ten times. The V call is TRBV6-5, the J call TRBJ1-1; D is perhaps TRBD1 (5 bases). Trimming removed 5 bases from V and 4 bases from J, with 8 bases in between. The germline V gene has CDR1 MNHEY and CDR2 SVGAGI. This CDR3 spans 12 amino acids. The CDR3 here is CASSRGGTEAFF. The CDR3 DNA reads TGTGCCAGCAGTCGCGGGGGCACTGAAGCTTTCTTT.

The rearrangement links TRBV19 to TRBJ2-7, with 8 bases fitting TRBD1. Trimming cost V 3 bases and J 7 bases; bases outside gene matches: 11. Germline V gene data show CDR1 as LNHDA and CDR2 as SQIVND (reference sequence). This CDR3 has 15 residues. The CDR3 DNA follows: TGTGCCAGTAGTATGTCTTCGGCAGGGGGCGGAGAGCAGTACTTC. Encoded protein: CASSMSSAGGGEQYF.

The chain carries TRBV7-9 and TRBJ1-1, with a weak D call TRBD1 (5 bases). Trimming removed 4 bases at V and 1 base at J, with 10 bases between. The germline CDR1 and CDR2 sequences are SEHNR and FQNEAQ (reference sequence). The CDR3 covers 14 residues. This chain's CDR3 is CASSSAGQNTEAFF. The DNA for the CDR3 is TGTGCCAGCAGCTCCGCGGGGCAGAACACTGAAGCTTTCTTT.

The chain has TRBV5-4 and TRBJ2-5; TRBD2 matches 13 bases. CDR1 and CDR2 (germline): SGHNT, YYREEE (reference sequence). This CDR3 comprises 16 residues. Unmatched junction bases numbered 2, after V lost 3 bases and J lost 0 bases. For the CDR3, the DNA is TGTGCCAGCAGCTCCGGGACTAGCGGGGACCAAGAGACCCAGTACTTC. Amino acid sequence: CASSSGTSGDQETQYF.

The gene calls are TRBV4-1 and TRBJ1-3; unclear D gene. This CDR3 comprises 17 residues. Germline lookup yields CDR1 MGHRA and CDR2 YSYEKL. V lost 2 bases and J 0 bases, leaving 14 bases between the germline ends. CDR3: CASSQSRLRSSGNTIYF. The CDR3 region has the DNA TGCGCCAGCAGCCAAAGCCGACTACGGAGCTCTGGAAACACCATATATTTT.

For the CDR3, the DNA is TGTGCCAGCAGGGGGGACAGGGATCAGCCCCAGCATTTT. Encoded protein: CASRGDRDQPQHF. The gene calls are TRBV28 and TRBJ1-5; 9 positions match TRBD1. The ends lost 6 bases at V and 5 bases at J; junction bases unmatched: 2. CDR3 length: 13 residues. From germline, CDR1 is MDHEN and CDR2 SYDVKM.

The rearrangement uses TRBV5-4 and TRBJ1-4; D unclear. Trimming took 1 base from V and 2 from J, leaving 9 bases between them. CDR1 is SGHNT, CDR2 YYREEE, per germline (reference sequence). The CDR3 contains 15 residues. CDR3 DNA: TGTGCCAGCAGCTTGAGCGGGGAGACTAATGAAAAACTGTTTTTT. It translates to CASSLSGETNEKLFF.

The genes are TRBV5-4 and TRBJ2-3; possibly TRBD1 for D (6 bases). V lost 4 bases and J lost 6, with 18 bases in between. Germline CDR1 SGHNT, CDR2 YYREEE (reference sequence). CDR3 length: 15 residues. As DNA, the CDR3 is TGTGCCAGCAGCCCCCCACCACAGGGTGGGGATACGCAGTATTTT. Translation: CASSPPPQGGDTQYF.

The rearrangement uses TRBV6-5 and TRBJ1-1; no clear D. Germline CDR1 MNHEY, CDR2 SVGAGI. Deletions cut 10 bases from V and 1 base from J, with 10 bases between. This CDR3 contains 12 residues. The CDR3 nucleotides are TGTGCCACCGGAAGAGGGAACACTGAAGCTTTCTTT. Amino acids: CATGRGNTEAFF.

This chain uses TRBV19 with TRBJ2-2; 7 bases line up with TRBD1. From germline, CDR1 is LNHDA and CDR2 SQIVND (reference sequence). This CDR3 spans 15 amino acids. The J segment lost 6 bases and the V segment lost 0 bases, leaving 4 bases of the junction unmatched. The CDR3 coding sequence is TGTGCCAGTAGTATAGACGCAACAGGGGCCGGGGAGCTGTTTTTT. Its protein product is CASSIDATGAGELFF.

The chain joins TRBV19 to TRBJ2-3, with 14 bases fitting TRBD2. The CDR3 spans 16 residues. CDR1 is LNHDA and CDR2 is SQIVND in the germline V gene (reference sequence). J lost 6 bases, V lost 6 bases, and 8 bases had no gene match. CDR3 in amino acids: CASRTGTSGSGDTQYF. In DNA, the CDR3 is TGTGCCAGTAGGACAGGGACTAGCGGGAGTGGGGATACGCAGTATTTT.

V gene TRBV2 combines with J gene TRBJ1-2, with 7 bases identical to TRBD1. Germline CDR1 is SNHLY and CDR2 is FYNNEI. V was pared by 4 bases and J by 8 bases, with 4 bases of the junction left unmatched. The CDR3 loop spans 12 amino acids. The CDR3 is CASSGQGWGYTF. In DNA form, the CDR3 reads TGTGCCAGCAGTGGACAGGGCTGGGGCTACACCTTC.

The CDR3 region is CASSFPEGWSGVKKNEQFF. The CDR3 DNA reads TGTGCCAGCAGTTTTCCCGAGGGGTGGAGCGGGGTAAAGAAAAATGAGCAGTTCTTC. This sequence joins TRBV28 and TRBJ2-1; 7 bases fit TRBD2. The CDR3 loop spans 19 amino acids. Trimming cost V 3 bases and J 7 bases; bases outside gene matches: 21. CDR1 is MDHEN, CDR2 SYDVKM, per germline.

This chain uses TRBV27 with TRBJ1-4; D gene unclear. V shed 2 bases and J shed 7 bases, with 8 bases lying between them. The CDR3 is 13 amino acids. Germline CDR1 and CDR2: MNHEY and SMNVEV (reference sequence). DNA for the CDR3: TGTGCCAGCAGTTTAAGTGGGAGTGAAAAACTGTTTTTT. Its protein is CASSLSGSEKLFF.

As to this clone: Other DNA sequences from this sample encode an identical CDR3 as well. J is TRBJ2-7 and V is TRBV18; D might be TRBD2 (5 bases). The CDR3 loop spans 13 amino acids. The germline CDR1 and CDR2 sequences are KGHSH and LQKENI. Trimming cost V 3 bases and J 3 bases, with 9 bases left between them. CDR3 protein: CASSPRELYEQYF. The CDR3, as DNA: TGTGCCAGCTCACCCCGGGAACTCTACGAGCAGTACTTC.

The chain uses TRBV18 and TRBJ2-2, with D possibly being TRBD1 (5 bases). Germline V gene lookup returns CDR1 KGHSH and CDR2 LQKENI. The CDR3 sequence is 15 residues long. The V gene lost 3 bases and the J gene lost 7 bases, with 15 bases spanning the gap. The CDR3 protein is CASSPLRGQFGELFF. As DNA, the CDR3 is TGTGCCAGCTCACCTCTTCGCGGACAATTCGGGGAGCTGTTTTTT.